A selection of T cell receptor beta chains follows, all from one sample in a study of cytomegalovirus exposure and HLA in healthy donors. Generated by immunoSEQ multiplex PCR, the TCRdb table keeps only in-frame clones and is missing some. The sample lists hundreds of thousands of clones; 65% to 90% were seen once. Sequencing was performed on PBMCs. The receptors originated from a girl aged 5-17 years in good health and CMV-seronegative. Both conserved end residues are part of each CDR3. Clone size is shown for a subset of rows, as once, few, many or a class of expanded clone.

14 TRBJ2-1 TRBV29-1 - CSVMSRERYNEQFF
11 TRBJ2-2 TRBV5-1 few CASSQAGELFF
16 TRBJ2-2 TRBV27 - CASRSMRRHATGELFF
15 TRBJ1-3 TRBV2 - CASSYTGARGNTIYF
15 TRBJ2-7 TRBV11-2 - CASSFGTVPTYEQYF
17 TRBJ2-7 TRBV5-4 - CASSLELPGQGVKEQYF
14 TRBJ1-5 TRBV7-2 few CASSLDLRGQPQHF
15 TRBJ1-6 TRBV6-5 once CASNLGQGVNSPLHF
13 TRBJ1-2 TRBV28 once CASSLTPGYGYTF
17 TRBJ2-3 TRBV5-1 - CASSLASIALFTDTQYF
14 TRBJ1-5 TRBV19 - CASRGQGEGQPQHF
17 TRBJ1-5 TRBV15 - CATTRRYGNQAHQPQHF
13 TRBJ1-2 TRBV5-6 - CASSLGAGYGYTF
13 TRBJ1-5 TRBV28 - CASRDRVGQPQHF
16 TRBJ1-2 TRBV28 - CASSPGTGQGYYGYTF
12 TRBJ1-1 TRBV7-9 - CSSSLADREAFF
17 TRBJ1-4 TRBV10-3 - CAISAGGTGSYSGKLFF
15 TRBJ2-3 TRBV7-8 - CASSSIAGFTDTQYF
15 TRBJ1-2 TRBV5-4 - CASSSGSRGLSGYTF
15 TRBJ1-4 TRBV6-1 - CASSEEETGSEKLFF
16 TRBJ1-2 TRBV5-1 - CASSADGPSGYYGYTF
11 TRBJ1-1 TRBV30 - CAWLGGTEAFF
15 TRBJ1-4 TRBV14 - CASSRPQGKAEKLFF
15 TRBJ1-2 TRBV28 - CASKGTGQGWDGYTF
14 TRBJ2-5 TRBV30 - CAWKGTGGKETQYF
13 TRBJ1-4 TRBV6-5 - CASSPDRGEKLFF
14 TRBJ2-2 TRBV6-1 - CASSGQGITGELFF
20 TRBJ1-4 TRBV21-1 - CASSKVPGQGPIIYNEKLFF
11 TRBJ1-1 TRBV11-2 once CASRTATEAFF
13 TRBJ1-2 TRBV5-1 - CASSLEGGGGYTF
12 TRBJ2-7 TRBV7-9 once CSSSSGVYEQYF
18 TRBJ1-5 TRBV7-6 - CASSQSTGSYTGNQPQHF
15 TRBJ2-5 TRBV28 - CASSPSGGYQETQYF
16 TRBJ1-5 TRBV6-5 - CASSYDFSGQHQPQHF
16 TRBJ2-6 TRBV30 - CARTREGASGANVLTF
13 TRBJ2-7 TRBV7-2 - CASSRTSGYEQYF
13 TRBJ2-7 TRBV6-1 once CASSEGQVAEQYF
15 TRBJ1-6 TRBV7-2 - CASSLTGSYNSPLHF
15 TRBJ1-2 TRBV2 - CASSEARVGLYGYTF
14 TRBJ1-2 TRBV4-3 - CASSQDRGNYGYTF
12 TRBJ2-4 TRBV5-5 - CASLGGKNIQYF
14 TRBJ1-5 TRBV6-5 few CASSPTGVNQPQHF
12 TRBJ2-3 TRBV28 - CASSTSTDTQYF
12 TRBJ1-2 TRBV10-2 few CASSDRSYGYTF
13 TRBJ2-2 TRBV14 - CASSRTITGELFF
11 TRBJ2-3 TRBV10-3 - CATRRSDTQYF
15 TRBJ2-1 TRBV28 - CASSPGTSGVNEQFF
14 TRBJ2-5 TRBV6-5 once CASSYRAGRETQYF
12 TRBJ2-5 TRBV29-1 - CSAKGAGETQYF
14 TRBJ1-3 TRBV11-2 - CASSLGLSGNTIYF
14 TRBJ2-7 TRBV5-8 few CASRAVAGAYEQYF
16 TRBJ2-5 TRBV5-1 - CASSSPTSGGAETQYF
16 TRBJ1-5 TRBV10-3 once CAISAEGRGSNQPQHF
14 TRBJ1-4 TRBV9 - CASSSQGGNEKLFF
16 TRBJ1-3 TRBV5-4 - CASSWGQGSSGNTIYF